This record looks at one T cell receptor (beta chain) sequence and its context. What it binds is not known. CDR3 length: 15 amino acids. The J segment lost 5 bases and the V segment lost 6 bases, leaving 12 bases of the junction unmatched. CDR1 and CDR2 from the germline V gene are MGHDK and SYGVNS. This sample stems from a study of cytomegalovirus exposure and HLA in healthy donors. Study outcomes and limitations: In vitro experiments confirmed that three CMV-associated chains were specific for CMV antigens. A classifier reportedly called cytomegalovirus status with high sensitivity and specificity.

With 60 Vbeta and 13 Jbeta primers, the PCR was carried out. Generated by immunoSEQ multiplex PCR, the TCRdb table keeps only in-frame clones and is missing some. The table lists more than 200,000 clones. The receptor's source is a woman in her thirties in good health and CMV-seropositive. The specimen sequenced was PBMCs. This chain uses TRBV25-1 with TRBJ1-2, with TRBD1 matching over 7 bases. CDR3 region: CASSPIRDSSYGYTF. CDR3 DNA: TGTGCCAGCAGCCCCATAAGGGACAGTTCTTATGGCTACACCTTC.